A selection of T cell receptor beta chains follows, all from one sample in a study of blood T cell repertoires in COVID-19. The method was immunoSEQ multiplex PCR; TCRdb's version includes in-frame clones alone and lacks a portion of them. The sample carries about 210,000 clones, roughly nine tenths recorded once. The source material was peripheral blood. Receptors were obtained from a man in his forties with acute or convalescent COVID-19. Each CDR3 is given with its conserved first and last residue. Each record gives: D gene, V gene, clone size, J gene, CDR3 DNA, CDR3 protein. The D gene is left open where the match is weak. Where a row states a size, it is once, few, many or the class of an expanded clone; other rows omit it.

>.|TRBV3-1/TRBV3-2|.|TRBJ2-1
TGTGCCAGCAGCCAAGGGGGAGAGGACTATGAGCAGTTCTTC
CASSQGGEDYEQFF
>TRBD2|TRBV5-1|.|TRBJ2-7
TGCGCCAGCAGCCCATGGACTAGCGGGGACTACGAGCAGTACTTC
CASSPWTSGDYEQYF
>TRBD2|TRBV6-4|.|TRBJ2-1
TGTGCCAGCAGTGACTCCAGCGGGGGGGCCCCCAATGAGCAGTTCTTC
CASSDSSGGAPNEQFF
>.|TRBV19|few|TRBJ1-2
TGTGCCAGTAGTATAGGTGGGGTTAGGGGAAACTATGGCTACACCTTC
CASSIGGVRGNYGYTF
>.|TRBV29-1|.|TRBJ1-2
TGCAGCGTTGTTGCTTCAGACTATGGCTACACCTTC
CSVVASDYGYTF
>.|TRBV15|.|TRBJ1-4
TGTGCCACCAGCAGAGATCGTCTTAATGAAAAACTGTTTTTT
CATSRDRLNEKLFF
>.|TRBV6-2/TRBV6-3|.|TRBJ2-7
TGTGCCAGCAGTTACAGACTACCGAGCTCCTACGAGCAGTACTTC
CASSYRLPSSYEQYF
>.|TRBV11-2|.|TRBJ2-1
TGTGCCAGCAGCTTAGGTCCAGCGCGCTTAAATGAGCAGTTCTTC
CASSLGPARLNEQFF
>.|TRBV4-1|.|TRBJ2-2
TGCGCCAGCAGCCAATGGGACAATGCCGGGGAGCTGTTTTTT
CASSQWDNAGELFF
>TRBD1|TRBV18|.|TRBJ2-2
TGTGCCAGCTCACAACAGGGGGCGAGCGGGGAGCTGTTTTTT
CASSQQGASGELFF
>TRBD2|TRBV19|.|TRBJ2-4
TGTGCCAGTAGTATCGAGGGAGGGCCCACAAACATTCAGTACTTC
CASSIEGGPTNIQYF
>.|TRBV27|.|TRBJ2-7
TGTGCCAGCAGTTTAAGAGCCTTCTCCTACGAGCAGTACTTC
CASSLRAFSYEQYF
>.|TRBV27|few|TRBJ2-3
TGTGCCAGCAGTTGGCAGGGACTCACAGATACGCAGTATTTT
CASSWQGLTDTQYF
>TRBD2|TRBV11-2|once|TRBJ2-3
TGTGCCAGCAGACGAGGGGCACAGCGGGATGGTACGCAGTATTTT
CASRRGAQRDGTQYF
>.|TRBV2|.|TRBJ2-1
TGTGCCAGCAGTGAACAAGGACAGTCCTACAATGAGCAGTTCTTC
CASSEQGQSYNEQFF
>.|TRBV27|once|TRBJ1-6
TGTGCCAGCAGTTTATCGTCCCTCCGGCCCCTCCACTTT
CASSLSSLRPLHF
>TRBD2|TRBV7-2|.|TRBJ2-7
TGTGCCAGCAGCTCCGCTAGCGGGAGGGCCAGGTCCTACGAGCAGTACTTC
CASSSASGRARSYEQYF
>TRBD1|TRBV7-2|few|TRBJ1-6
TGTGCCAGCAGCCGGGACAGGGGAGAGGGTAATTCACCCCTCCACTTT
CASSRDRGEGNSPLHF
>.|TRBV15|.|TRBJ1-1
TGTGCCACCAGCAGAGATTTAAAGTTTGTGAGCACTGAAGCTTTCTTT
CATSRDLKFVSTEAFF
>.|TRBV10-1|.|TRBJ1-2
TGCGCCAGCAGCGACAGTGCCCGGGGCTACACCTTC
CASSDSARGYTF
>.|TRBV27|.|TRBJ2-7
TGTGCCAGCAAAGGTGGCAGGGTCAACGAGCAGTACTTC
CASKGGRVNEQYF
>TRBD2|TRBV6-1|.|TRBJ2-5
TGTGCCAGCAGTGGGGGCGGAACTAGCGGCAAAGAGACCCAGTACTTC
CASSGGGTSGKETQYF
>TRBD1|TRBV28|.|TRBJ1-2
TGTGCCAGTAGGGACAGTTTTAGTGGCTACACCTTC
CASRDSFSGYTF
>TRBD2|TRBV7-9|.|TRBJ2-1
TGTGCCAGCAGCTTTGGGAGGACTAGCGGGGGGAACAATGAGCAGTTCTTC
CASSFGRTSGGNNEQFF
>.|TRBV11-2|once|TRBJ1-2
TGTGCCAGCAGCTTAAACCGGACCCCAACGCCGGGGAAGGTCTATGGCTACACCTTC
CASSLNRTPTPGKVYGYTF
>TRBD2|TRBV10-3|.|TRBJ2-2
TGTGCCATCAGTGTACGGGGAGGGACCGGGGAGCTGTTTTTT
CAISVRGGTGELFF
>.|TRBV11-2|.|TRBJ2-3
TGTGCCAGCTCGTGGCTAGTCACAGATACGCAGTATTTT
CASSWLVTDTQYF
>.|TRBV7-2|once|TRBJ2-1
TGTGCCAGCAGCTTGGAGCCCTACAATGAGCAGTTCTTC
CASSLEPYNEQFF